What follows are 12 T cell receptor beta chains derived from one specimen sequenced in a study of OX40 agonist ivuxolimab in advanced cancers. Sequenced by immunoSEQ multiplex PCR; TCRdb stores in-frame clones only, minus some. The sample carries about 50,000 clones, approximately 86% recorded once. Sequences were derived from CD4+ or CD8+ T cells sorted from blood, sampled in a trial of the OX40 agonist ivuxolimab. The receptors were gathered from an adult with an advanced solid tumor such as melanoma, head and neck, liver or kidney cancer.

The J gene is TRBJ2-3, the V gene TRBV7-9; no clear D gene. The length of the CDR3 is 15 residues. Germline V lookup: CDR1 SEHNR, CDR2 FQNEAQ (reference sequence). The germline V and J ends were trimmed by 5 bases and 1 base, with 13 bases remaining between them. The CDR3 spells CASSLTSEGTDTQYF. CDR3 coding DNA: TGTGCCAGCAGCCTGACGTCCGAAGGCACAGATACGCAGTATTTT.

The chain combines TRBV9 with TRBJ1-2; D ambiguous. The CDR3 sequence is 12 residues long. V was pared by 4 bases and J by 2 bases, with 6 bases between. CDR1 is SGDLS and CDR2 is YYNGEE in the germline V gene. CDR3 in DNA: TGTGCCAGCAGCCCCCACAACTATGGCTACACCTTC. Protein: CASSPHNYGYTF.

Written as DNA, the CDR3 is TGTGCCAGCAGTTACGGACAGGGGGTCTACAATGAGCAGTTCTTC. Its translation: CASSYGQGVYNEQFF. The chain links TRBV6-5 to TRBJ2-1, with 10 bases that match TRBD1. The junction had 1 base not matched to a gene; V was cut back by 2 bases and J by 3 bases. Germline V gene sequence: CDR1 MNHEY, CDR2 SVGAGI. The CDR3 sequence is 15 residues long.

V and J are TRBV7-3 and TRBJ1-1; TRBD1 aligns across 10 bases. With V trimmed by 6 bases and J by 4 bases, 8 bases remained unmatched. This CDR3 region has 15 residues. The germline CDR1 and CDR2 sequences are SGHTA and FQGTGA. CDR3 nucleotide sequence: TGTGCCAGCAGAGCCGGGACAGGGGACTCCACTGAAGCTTTCTTT. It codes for CASRAGTGDSTEAFF.

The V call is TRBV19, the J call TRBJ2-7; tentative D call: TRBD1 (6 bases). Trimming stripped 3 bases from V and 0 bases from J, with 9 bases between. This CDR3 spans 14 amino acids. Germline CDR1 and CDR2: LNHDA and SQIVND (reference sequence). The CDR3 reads CASSMADSSYEQYF. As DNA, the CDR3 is TGTGCCAGTAGTATGGCGGACAGCTCCTACGAGCAGTACTTC.

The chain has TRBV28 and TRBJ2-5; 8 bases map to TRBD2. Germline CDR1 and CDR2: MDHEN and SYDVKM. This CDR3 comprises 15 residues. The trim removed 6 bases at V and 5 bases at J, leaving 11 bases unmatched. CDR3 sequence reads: CASSPGKRELETQYF. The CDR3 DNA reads TGTGCCAGCAGCCCCGGGAAGCGGGAGTTGGAGACCCAGTACTTC.

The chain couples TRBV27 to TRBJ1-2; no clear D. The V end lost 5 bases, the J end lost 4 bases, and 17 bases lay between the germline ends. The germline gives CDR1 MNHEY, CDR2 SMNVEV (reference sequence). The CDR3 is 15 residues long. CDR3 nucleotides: TGTGCCAGCAGTACGCAAAAGACCCCTGGCTATGGCTACACCTTC. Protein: CASSTQKTPGYGYTF.

CDR3 residues: CASSQAGPPRETQYF. CDR3 coding DNA: TGTGCCAGCAGCCAAGCGGGACCTCCAAGGGAGACCCAGTACTTC. V and J are TRBV14 and TRBJ2-5; D tentatively reads TRBD1 or TRBD2 (5 bases each). Germline V lookup: CDR1 SGHDN, CDR2 FVKESK. There are 15 residues in the CDR3. V was trimmed by 1 base and J by 5 bases, leaving 14 bases between them. Variable domain in full (rest from reference TRBV14 and TRBJ2-5): EAGVTQFPSHSVIEKGQTVTLRCDPISGHDNLYWYRRVMGKEIKFLLHFVKESKQDESGMPNNRFLAERTGGTYSTLKVQPAELEDSGVYFCASSQAGPPRETQYFGPGTRLLVL.

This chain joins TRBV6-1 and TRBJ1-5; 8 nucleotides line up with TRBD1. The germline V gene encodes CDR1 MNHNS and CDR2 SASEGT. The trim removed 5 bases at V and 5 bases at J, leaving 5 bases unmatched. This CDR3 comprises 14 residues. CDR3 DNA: TGTGCCAGCAGTTCCGACAGGGGATATCAGCCCCAGCATTTT. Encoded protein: CASSSDRGYQPQHF.

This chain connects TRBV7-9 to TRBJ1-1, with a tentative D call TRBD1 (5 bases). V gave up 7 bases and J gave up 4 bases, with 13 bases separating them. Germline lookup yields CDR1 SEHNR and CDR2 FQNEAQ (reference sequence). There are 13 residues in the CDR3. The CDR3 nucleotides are TGTGCCAGCACCCTAGGCGGGACCACTGAAGCTTTCTTT. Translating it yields CASTLGGTTEAFF.

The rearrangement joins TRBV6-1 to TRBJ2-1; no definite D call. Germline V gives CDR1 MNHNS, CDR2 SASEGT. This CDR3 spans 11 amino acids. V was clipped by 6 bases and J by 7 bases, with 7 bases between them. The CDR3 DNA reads TGTGCCAGCAGAACGAAGAATGAGCAGTTCTTC. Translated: CASRTKNEQFF.

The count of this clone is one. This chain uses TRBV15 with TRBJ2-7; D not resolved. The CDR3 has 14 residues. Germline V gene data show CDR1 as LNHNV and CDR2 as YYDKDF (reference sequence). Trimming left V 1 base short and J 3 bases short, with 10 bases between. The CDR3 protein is CATSRAIGSYEQYF. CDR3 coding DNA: TGTGCCACCAGCAGAGCGATAGGAAGCTACGAGCAGTACTTC. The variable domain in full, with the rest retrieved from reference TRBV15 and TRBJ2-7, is DAMVIQNPRYQVTQFGKPVTLSCSQTLNHNVMYWYQQKSSQAPKLLFHYYDKDFNNEADTPDNFQSRRPNTSFCFLDIRSPGLGDTAMYLCATSRAIGSYEQYFGPGTRLTVT.